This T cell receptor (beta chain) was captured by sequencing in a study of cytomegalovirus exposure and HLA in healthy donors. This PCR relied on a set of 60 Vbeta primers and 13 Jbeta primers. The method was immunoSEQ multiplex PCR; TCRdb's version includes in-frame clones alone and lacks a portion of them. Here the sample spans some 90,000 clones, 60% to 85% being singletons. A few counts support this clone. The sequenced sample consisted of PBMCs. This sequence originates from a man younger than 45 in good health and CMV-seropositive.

The CDR3 reads CASSVQDNEQFF. In DNA form, the CDR3 reads TGTGCCAGCAGCGTCCAGGACAATGAGCAGTTCTTC. The genes are TRBV9 and TRBJ2-1; D ambiguous. Germline CDR1 reads SGDLS; CDR2 reads YYNGEE. Trimming removed 2 bases from V and 5 bases from J, with 5 bases in between. This CDR3 comprises 12 residues.